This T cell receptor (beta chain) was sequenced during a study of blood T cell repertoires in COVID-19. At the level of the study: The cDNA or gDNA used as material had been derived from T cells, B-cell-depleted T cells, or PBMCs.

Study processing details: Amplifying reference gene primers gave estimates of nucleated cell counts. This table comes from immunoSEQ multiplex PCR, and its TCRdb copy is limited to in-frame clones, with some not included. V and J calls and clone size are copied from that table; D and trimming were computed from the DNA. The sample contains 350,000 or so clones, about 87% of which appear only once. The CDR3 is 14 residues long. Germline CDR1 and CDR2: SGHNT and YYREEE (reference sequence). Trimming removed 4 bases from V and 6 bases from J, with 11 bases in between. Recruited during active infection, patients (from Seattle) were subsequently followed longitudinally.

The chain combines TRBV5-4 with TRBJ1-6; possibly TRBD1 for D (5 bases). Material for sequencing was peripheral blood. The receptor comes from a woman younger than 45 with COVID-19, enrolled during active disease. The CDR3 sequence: CASSPRQTNSPLHF. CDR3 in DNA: TGTGCCAGCAGCCCCCGACAGACTAATTCACCCCTCCACTTT.